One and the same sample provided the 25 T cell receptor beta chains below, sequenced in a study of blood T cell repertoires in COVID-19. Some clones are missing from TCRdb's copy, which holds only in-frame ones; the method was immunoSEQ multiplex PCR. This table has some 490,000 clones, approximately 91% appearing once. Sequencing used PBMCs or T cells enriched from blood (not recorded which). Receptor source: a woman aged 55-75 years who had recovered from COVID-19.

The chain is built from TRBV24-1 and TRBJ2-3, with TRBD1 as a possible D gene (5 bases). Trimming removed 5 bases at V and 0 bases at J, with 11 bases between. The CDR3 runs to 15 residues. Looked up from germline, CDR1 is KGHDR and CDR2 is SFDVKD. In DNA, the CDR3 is TGTGCCACCAGTGGAGACAGATCTAGCACAGATACGCAGTATTTT. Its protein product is CATSGDRSSTDTQYF.

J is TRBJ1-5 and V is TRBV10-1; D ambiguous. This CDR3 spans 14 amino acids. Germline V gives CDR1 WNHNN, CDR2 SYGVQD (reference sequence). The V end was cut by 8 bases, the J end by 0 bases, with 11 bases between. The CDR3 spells CASPADSSNQPQHF. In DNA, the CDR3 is TGCGCCAGCCCTGCGGATAGTAGCAATCAGCCCCAGCATTTT.

CDR3 protein: CASSGTGTSNQPQHF. The CDR3, as DNA: TGTGCCAGCAGTGGGACAGGAACGAGCAATCAGCCCCAGCATTTT. J is TRBJ1-5 and V is TRBV6-2 or TRBV6-3; TRBD1 matches at 8 bases. The V and J ends lost 5 bases and 1 base, in that order; junction bases with no gene match: 4. Germline assignment: CDR1 MNHEY and CDR2 SVGEGT. The CDR3 totals 15 residues.

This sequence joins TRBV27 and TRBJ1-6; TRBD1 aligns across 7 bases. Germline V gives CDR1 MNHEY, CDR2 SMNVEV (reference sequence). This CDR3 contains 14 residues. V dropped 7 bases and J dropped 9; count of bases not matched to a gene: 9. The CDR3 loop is CASTHRDRVSPLHF. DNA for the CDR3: TGTGCCAGCACTCACAGGGACAGAGTTTCACCCCTCCACTTT.

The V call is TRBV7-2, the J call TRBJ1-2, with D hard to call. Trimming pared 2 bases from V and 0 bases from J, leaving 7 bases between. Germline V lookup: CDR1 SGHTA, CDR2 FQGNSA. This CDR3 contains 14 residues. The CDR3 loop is CASSLPSTNYGYTF. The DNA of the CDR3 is TGTGCCAGCAGCTTACCCAGTACTAACTATGGCTACACCTTC.

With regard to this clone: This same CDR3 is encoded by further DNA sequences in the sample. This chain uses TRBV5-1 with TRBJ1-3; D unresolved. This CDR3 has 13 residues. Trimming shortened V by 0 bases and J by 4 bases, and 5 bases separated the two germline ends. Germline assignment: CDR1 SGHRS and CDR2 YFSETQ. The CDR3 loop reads CASSLAGGNTIYF. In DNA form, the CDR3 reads TGCGCCAGCAGCTTGGCGGGGGGAAACACCATATATTTT.

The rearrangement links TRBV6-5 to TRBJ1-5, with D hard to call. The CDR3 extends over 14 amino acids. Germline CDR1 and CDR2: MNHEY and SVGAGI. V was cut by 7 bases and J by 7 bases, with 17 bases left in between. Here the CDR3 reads CASKTILPGQPQHF. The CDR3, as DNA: TGTGCCAGCAAGACCATCCTCCCGGGGCAGCCCCAGCATTTT.

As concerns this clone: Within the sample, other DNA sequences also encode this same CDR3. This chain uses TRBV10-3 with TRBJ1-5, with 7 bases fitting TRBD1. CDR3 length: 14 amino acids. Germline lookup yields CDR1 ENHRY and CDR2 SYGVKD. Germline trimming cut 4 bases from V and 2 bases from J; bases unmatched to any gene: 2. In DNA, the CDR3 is TGTGCCATCAGTGGACAGGGCGGCAATCAGCCCCAGCATTTT. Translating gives CAISGQGGNQPQHF.

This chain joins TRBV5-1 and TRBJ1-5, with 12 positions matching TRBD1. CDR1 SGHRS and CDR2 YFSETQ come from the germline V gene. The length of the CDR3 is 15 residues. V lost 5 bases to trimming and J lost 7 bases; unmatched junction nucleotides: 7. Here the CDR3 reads CASRPGTGGYQPQHF. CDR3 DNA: TGCGCCAGCAGACCCGGGACAGGGGGCTACCAGCCCCAGCATTTT.

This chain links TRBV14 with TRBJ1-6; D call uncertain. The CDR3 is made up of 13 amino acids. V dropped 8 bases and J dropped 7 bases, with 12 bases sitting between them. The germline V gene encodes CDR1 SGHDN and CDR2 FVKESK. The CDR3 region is CASQVLRNSPLHF. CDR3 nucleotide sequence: TGTGCCAGCCAGGTTCTGAGAAATTCACCCCTCCACTTT.

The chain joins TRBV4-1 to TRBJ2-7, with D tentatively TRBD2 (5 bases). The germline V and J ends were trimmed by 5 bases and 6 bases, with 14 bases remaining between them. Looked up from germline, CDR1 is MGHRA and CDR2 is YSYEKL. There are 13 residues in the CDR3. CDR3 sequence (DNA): TGCGCCAGCAGCGGGTTCGGAGGCGGCGAGCAGTACTTC. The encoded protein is CASSGFGGGEQYF.

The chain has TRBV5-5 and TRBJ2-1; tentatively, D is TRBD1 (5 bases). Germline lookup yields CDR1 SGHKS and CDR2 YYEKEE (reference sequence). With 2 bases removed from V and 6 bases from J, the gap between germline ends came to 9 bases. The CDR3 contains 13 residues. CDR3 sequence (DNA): TGTGCCAGCAGCTTAGGGGCCCTCAATGAGCAGTTCTTC. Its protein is CASSLGALNEQFF.

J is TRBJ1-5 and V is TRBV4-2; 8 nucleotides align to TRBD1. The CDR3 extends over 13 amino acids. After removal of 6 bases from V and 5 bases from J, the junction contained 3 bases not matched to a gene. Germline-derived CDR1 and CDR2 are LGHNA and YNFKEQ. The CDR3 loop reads CASRAGGDQPQHF. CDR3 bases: TGTGCCAGCAGGGCAGGGGGCGATCAGCCCCAGCATTTT.

The CDR3 sequence is CASNVMRNSPLHF. The CDR3 nucleotides are TGTGCCAGCAATGTAATGCGTAATTCACCCCTCCACTTT. This rearrangement joins TRBV2 to TRBJ1-6; D not certain. Trimming left V 7 bases short and J 6 bases short, with 10 bases between. This CDR3 is 13 amino acids long. Germline V gene lookup returns CDR1 SNHLY and CDR2 FYNNEI.

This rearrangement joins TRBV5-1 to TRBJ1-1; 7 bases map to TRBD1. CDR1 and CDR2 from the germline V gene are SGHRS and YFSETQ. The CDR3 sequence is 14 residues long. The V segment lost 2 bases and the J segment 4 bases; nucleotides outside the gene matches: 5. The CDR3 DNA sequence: TGCGCCAGCAGCTTACAGGGGATCAGCACTGAAGCTTTCTTT. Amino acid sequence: CASSLQGISTEAFF.

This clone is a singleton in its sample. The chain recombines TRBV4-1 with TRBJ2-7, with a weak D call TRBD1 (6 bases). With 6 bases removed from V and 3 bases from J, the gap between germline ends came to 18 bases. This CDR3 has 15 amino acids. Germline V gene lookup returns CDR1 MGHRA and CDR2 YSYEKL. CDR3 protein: CASSHDGTRFYEQYF. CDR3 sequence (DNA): TGCGCCAGCAGTCATGACGGGACACGGTTCTACGAGCAGTACTTC.

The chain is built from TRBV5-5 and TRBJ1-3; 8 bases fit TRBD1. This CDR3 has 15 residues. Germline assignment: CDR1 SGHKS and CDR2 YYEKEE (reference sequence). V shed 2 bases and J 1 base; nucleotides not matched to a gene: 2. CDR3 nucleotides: TGTGCCAGCAGCTTTCAGGGGGCATCTGGAAACACCATATATTTT. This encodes CASSFQGASGNTIYF.

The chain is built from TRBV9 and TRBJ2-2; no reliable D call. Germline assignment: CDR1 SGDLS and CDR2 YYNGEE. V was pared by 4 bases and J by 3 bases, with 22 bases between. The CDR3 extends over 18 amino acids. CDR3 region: CASSTPLDTSRHTGELFF. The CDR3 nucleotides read TGTGCCAGCAGCACACCCCTTGACACGAGTCGGCACACCGGGGAGCTGTTTTTT.

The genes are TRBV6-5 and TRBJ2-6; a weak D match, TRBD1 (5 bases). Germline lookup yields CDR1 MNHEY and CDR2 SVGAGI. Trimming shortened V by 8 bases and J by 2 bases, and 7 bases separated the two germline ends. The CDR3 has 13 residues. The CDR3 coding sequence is TGTGCCAGCGCCAGGGCTGGGGCCAACGTCCTGACTTTC. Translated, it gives CASARAGANVLTF.

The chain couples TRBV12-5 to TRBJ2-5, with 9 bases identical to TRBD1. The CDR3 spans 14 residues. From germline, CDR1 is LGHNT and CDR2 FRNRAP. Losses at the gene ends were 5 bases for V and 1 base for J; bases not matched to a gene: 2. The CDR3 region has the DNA TGTGCTAGTGGTCAACAGGGGGCCCAAGAGACCCAGTACTTC. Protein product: CASGQQGAQETQYF.

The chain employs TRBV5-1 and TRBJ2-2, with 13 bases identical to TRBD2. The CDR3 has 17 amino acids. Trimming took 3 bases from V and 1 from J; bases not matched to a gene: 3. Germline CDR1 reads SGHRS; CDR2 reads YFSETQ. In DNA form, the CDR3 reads TGCGCCAGCAGCTGGGGGACTAGCGGGGAGAACACCGGGGAGCTGTTTTTT. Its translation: CASSWGTSGENTGELFF.

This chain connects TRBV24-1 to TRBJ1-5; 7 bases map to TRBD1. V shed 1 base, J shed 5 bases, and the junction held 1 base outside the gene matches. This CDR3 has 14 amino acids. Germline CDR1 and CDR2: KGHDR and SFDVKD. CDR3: CATSDFGQDQPQHF. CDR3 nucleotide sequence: TGTGCCACCAGTGATTTTGGACAGGATCAGCCCCAGCATTTT.

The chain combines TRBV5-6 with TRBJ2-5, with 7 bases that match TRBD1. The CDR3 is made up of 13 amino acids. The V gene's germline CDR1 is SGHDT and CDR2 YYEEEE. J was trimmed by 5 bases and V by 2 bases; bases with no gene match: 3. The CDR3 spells CASSLQGHETQYF. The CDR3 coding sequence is TGTGCCAGCAGCTTACAGGGGCACGAGACCCAGTACTTC.

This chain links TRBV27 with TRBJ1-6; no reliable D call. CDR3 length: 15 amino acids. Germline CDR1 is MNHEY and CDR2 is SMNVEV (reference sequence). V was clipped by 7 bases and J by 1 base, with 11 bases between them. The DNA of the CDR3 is TGTGCCAGCAACCCGACAAGGTCCTATAATTCACCCCTCCACTTT. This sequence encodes CASNPTRSYNSPLHF.

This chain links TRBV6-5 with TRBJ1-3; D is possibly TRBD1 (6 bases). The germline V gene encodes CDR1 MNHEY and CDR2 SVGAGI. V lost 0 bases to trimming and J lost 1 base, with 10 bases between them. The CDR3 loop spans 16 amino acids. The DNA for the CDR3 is TGTGCCAGCAGTTACTCGTCCAGGGGATCTGGAAACACCATATATTTT. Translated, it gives CASSYSSRGSGNTIYF.